This TCR beta chain was documented in a study of blood T cell repertoires in COVID-19. Study in general: Sample material is recorded as cDNA or gDNA derived from T cells, B-cell-depleted T cells, or PBMCs.

Per the germline V gene, CDR1 is MNHEY and CDR2 is SVGAGI. V shed 5 bases, J shed 8 bases, and the junction held 1 base outside the gene matches. This CDR3 is built from 11 residues. Patients at the Seattle site were enrolled during active infection and followed longitudinally. Measured with immunoSEQ multiplex PCR; TCRdb has only the in-frame clones, and not every one. Of some 180,000 clones listed, over 80% were seen once; the top ten hold 6.5% to 9%. The rearrangement uses TRBV6-5 and TRBJ1-2; 8 nucleotides match TRBD1. The material sequenced was peripheral blood. This receptor was identified in a woman in her 40s with COVID-19, enrolled during active disease. CDR3 nucleotides: TGTGCCAGCAGTACAGGGGGGGGCTACACCTTC. Translating it yields CASSTGGGYTF.